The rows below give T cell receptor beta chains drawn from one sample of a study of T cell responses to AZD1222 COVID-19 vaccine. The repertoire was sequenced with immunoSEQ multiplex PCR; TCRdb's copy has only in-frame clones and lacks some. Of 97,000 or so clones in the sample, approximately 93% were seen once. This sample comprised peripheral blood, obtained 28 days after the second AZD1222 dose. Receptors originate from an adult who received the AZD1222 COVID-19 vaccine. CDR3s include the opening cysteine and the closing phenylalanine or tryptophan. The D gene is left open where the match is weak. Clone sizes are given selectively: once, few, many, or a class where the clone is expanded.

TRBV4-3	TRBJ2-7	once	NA	CASSQDLGHEQYF	TGCGCCAGCAGCCAAGACCTTGGTCACGAGCAGTACTTC
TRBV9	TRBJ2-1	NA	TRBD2	CASSVAGRLAALNEQFF	TGTGCCAGCAGCGTAGCAGGCAGACTAGCGGCTCTCAATGAGCAGTTCTTC
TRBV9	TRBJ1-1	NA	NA	CASSGGGGANTEAFF	TGTGCCAGCAGCGGCGGGGGAGGGGCGAACACTGAAGCTTTCTTT
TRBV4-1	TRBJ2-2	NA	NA	CASSQAPGHTGELFF	TGCGCCAGCAGCCAAGCCCCAGGGCACACCGGGGAGCTGTTTTTT
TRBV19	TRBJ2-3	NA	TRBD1	CASTNRQGQGSTDTQYF	TGTGCCAGTACCAACCGACAGGGTCAGGGTAGCACAGATACGCAGTATTTT
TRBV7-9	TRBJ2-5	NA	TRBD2	CASAGVWQGQETQYF	TGTGCCAGCGCGGGGGTTTGGCAGGGCCAAGAGACCCAGTACTTC
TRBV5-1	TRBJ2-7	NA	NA	CASRSNRVMDEQYF	TGCGCCAGCAGATCGAATAGGGTCATGGACGAGCAGTACTTC
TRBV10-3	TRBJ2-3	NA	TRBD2	CAISESLAGADTQYF	TGTGCCATCAGTGAGTCACTAGCGGGAGCAGATACGCAGTATTTT
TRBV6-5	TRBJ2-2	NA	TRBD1	CASSIDRAAGELFF	TGTGCCAGCAGTATCGACAGGGCCGCCGGGGAGCTGTTTTTT
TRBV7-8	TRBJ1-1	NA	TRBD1	CASSLGDRLRGTEAFF	TGTGCCAGCAGCTTGGGGGACAGGTTAAGAGGCACTGAAGCTTTCTTT
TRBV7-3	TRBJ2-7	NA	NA	CASSPVNF	TGTGCCAGCAGCCCCGTGAACTTC
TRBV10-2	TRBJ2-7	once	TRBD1	CASRSRDRDGDEQYF	TGCGCCAGCAGATCACGGGACAGGGATGGGGACGAGCAGTACTTC
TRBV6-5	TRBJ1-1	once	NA	CASRSQGRGTEAFF	TGTGCCAGCCGGAGCCAGGGGCGCGGGACTGAAGCTTTCTTT
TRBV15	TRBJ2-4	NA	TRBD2	CATSKGGAGKNIQYF	TGTGCCACCAGCAAGGGAGGGGCTGGCAAAAACATTCAGTACTTC
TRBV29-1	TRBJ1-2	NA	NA	CSAQGPKGYTF	TGCAGCGCTCAGGGCCCCAAGGGCTACACCTTC
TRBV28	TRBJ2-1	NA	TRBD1	CASTTGVEQFF	TGTGCCAGCACCACAGGGGTAGAGCAGTTCTTC
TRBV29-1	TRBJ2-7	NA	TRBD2	CSVRTSGSGEQYF	TGCAGCGTCAGGACTAGCGGGAGCGGAGAGCAGTACTTC
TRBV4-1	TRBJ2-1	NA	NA	CASSQVGQSSYNEQFF	TGCGCCAGCAGCCAAGTGGGGCAGAGCTCCTACAATGAGCAGTTCTTC
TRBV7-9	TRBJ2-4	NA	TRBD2	CASSVTSGKKNIQYF	TGTGCCAGCAGCGTGACTAGCGGGAAAAAAAACATTCAGTACTTC
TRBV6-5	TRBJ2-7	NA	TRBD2	CASSSDPGLAREQYF	TGTGCCAGCAGCTCTGACCCGGGACTAGCTCGCGAGCAGTACTTC
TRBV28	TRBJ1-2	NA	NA	CASSSRRWEHYGYTF	TGTGCCAGCAGTTCGCGACGGTGGGAACACTATGGCTACACCTTC
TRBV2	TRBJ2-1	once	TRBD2	CASEPRLADLRNEQFF	TGTGCCAGCGAACCCCGACTAGCGGACCTTCGCAATGAGCAGTTCTTC
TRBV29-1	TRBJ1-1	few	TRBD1	CSVPAGDRGEAFF	TGCAGCGTTCCCGCGGGCGACAGGGGTGAAGCTTTCTTT
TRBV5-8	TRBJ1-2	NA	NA	CASSLGQGPFYGYTF	TGTGCCAGCAGCTTGGGTCAGGGGCCTTTTTATGGCTACACCTTC
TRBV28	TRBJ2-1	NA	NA	CASSPPGQGFFGTSPLTEYNEQFF	TGTGCCAGCAGTCCTCCGGGACAGGGTTTTTTCGGGACTAGTCCTTTGACGGAGTACAATGAGCAGTTCTTC
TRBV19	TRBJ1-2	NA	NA	CASSIWGQNYGYTF	TGTGCCAGTAGTATCTGGGGGCAGAACTATGGCTACACCTTC
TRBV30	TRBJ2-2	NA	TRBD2	CAWSNGLASGELFF	TGTGCCTGGAGCAACGGACTAGCCTCCGGGGAGCTGTTTTTT
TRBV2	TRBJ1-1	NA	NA	CASSRGWTEAFF	TGTGCCAGCAGTCGGGGTTGGACTGAAGCTTTCTTT